The clone carrying this T cell receptor beta chain was observed a few times. Assay used: immunoSEQ multiplex PCR; TCRdb lists only in-frame clones, some missing. The sample lists some 150,000 clones, 75% to 90% occurring once. This record belongs to a study of blood T cell repertoires in COVID-19. Study details: PBMCs, B-cell-depleted T cells, or T cells provided the cDNA or gDNA that made up the material.

The CDR3 runs to 14 residues. The germline CDR1 and CDR2 sequences are LGHDT and YNNKEL (reference sequence). The germline V and J ends were trimmed by 6 bases and 0 bases, with 8 bases remaining between them. The TCR originated in a man between 60 and 70 years old with acute or convalescent COVID-19. Sequences were obtained from peripheral blood. The chain links TRBV3-1 (or the pseudogene TRBV3-2) to TRBJ2-2; D unresolved. The chain's CDR3 is CASRTRTNTGELFF. CDR3 sequence (DNA): TGTGCCAGCAGAACACGTACGAACACCGGGGAGCTGTTTTTT.